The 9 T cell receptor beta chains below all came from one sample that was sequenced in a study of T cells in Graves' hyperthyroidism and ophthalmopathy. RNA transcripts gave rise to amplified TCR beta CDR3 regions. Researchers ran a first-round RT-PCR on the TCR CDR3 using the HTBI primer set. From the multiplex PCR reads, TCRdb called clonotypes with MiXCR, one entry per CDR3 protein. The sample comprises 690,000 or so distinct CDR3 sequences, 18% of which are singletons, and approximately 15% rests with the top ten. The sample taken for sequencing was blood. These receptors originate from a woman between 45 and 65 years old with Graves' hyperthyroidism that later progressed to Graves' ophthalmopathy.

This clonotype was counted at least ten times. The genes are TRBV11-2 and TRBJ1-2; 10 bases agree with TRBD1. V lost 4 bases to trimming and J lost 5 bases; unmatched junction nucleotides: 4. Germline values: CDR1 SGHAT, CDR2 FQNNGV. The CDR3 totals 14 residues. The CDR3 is CASSSTGGTYGYTF. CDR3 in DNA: TGTGCCAGCAGCTCGACAGGGGGCACGTATGGCTACACCTTC. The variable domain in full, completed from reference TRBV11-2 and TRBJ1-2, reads EAGVAQSPRYKIIEKRQSVAFWCNPISGHATLYWYQQILGQGPKLLIQFQNNGVVDDSQLPKDRFSAERLKGVDSTLKIQPAKLEDSAVYLCASSSTGGTYGYTFGSGTRLTVV.

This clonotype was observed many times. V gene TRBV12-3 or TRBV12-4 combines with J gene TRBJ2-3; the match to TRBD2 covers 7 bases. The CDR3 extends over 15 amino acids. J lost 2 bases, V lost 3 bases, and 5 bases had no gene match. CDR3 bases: TGTGCCAGCAGTTTGTGGACTAGTGACACAGATACGCAGTATTTT. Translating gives CASSLWTSDTDTQYF.

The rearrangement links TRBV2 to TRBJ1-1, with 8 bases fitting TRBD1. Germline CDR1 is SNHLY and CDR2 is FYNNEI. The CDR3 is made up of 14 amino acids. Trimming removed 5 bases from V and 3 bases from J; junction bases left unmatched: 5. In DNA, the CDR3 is TGTGCCAGCAGTTTCCGGGACAGGTACACTGAAGCTTTCTTT. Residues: CASSFRDRYTEAFF.

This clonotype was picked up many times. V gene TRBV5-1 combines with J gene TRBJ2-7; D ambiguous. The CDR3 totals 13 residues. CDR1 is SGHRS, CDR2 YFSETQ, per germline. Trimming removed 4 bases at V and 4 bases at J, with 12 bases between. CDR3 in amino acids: CASSLRLGYEQYF. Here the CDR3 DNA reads TGCGCCAGCAGCCTACGACTGGGGTACGAGCAGTACTTC.

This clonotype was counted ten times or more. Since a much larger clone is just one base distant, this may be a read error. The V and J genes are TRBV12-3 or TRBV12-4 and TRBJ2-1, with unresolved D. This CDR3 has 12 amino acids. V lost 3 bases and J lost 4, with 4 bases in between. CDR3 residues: CASSFEYNEQFF. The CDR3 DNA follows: TGTGCCAGCAGTTTTGAGTACAATGAGCAGTTCTTC.

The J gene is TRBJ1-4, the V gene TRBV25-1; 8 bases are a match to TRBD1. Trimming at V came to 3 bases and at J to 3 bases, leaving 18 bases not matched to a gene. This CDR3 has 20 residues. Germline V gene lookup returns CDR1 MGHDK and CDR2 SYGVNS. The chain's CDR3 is CASSEPFSRRTGTANEKLFF. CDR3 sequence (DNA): TGTGCCAGCAGTGAGCCGTTCTCCCGGAGGACAGGGACGGCTAATGAAAAACTGTTTTTT. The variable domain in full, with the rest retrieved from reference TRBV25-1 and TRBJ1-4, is EADIYQTPRYLVIGTGKKITLECSQTMGHDKMYWYQQDPGMELHLIHYSYGVNSTEKGDLSSESTVSRIRTEHFPLTLESARPSHTSQYLCASSEPFSRRTGTANEKLFFGSGTQLSVL.

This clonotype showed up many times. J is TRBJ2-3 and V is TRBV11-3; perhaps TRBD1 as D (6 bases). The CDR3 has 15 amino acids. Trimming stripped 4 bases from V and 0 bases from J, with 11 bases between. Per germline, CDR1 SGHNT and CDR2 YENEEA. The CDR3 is CASSYGTQSTDTQYF. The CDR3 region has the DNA TGTGCCAGCAGCTACGGGACACAAAGCACAGATACGCAGTATTTT.

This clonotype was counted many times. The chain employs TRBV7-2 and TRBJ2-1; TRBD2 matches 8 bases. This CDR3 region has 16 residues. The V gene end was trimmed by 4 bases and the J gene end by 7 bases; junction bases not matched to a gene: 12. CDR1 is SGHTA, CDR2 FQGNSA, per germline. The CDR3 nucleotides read TGTGCCAGCAGCTCAGTCGGCGGGGGGATCTGGAATGAGCAGTTCTTC. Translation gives CASSSVGGGIWNEQFF.

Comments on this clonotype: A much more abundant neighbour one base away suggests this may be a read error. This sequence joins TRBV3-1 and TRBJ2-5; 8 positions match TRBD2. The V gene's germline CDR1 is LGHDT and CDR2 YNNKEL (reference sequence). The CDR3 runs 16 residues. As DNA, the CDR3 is TGTGCCAGCAGCCAATCTCGGGGGGGCCTCCAAGAGCCCCAGTACTTC. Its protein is CASSQSRGGLQEPQYF.